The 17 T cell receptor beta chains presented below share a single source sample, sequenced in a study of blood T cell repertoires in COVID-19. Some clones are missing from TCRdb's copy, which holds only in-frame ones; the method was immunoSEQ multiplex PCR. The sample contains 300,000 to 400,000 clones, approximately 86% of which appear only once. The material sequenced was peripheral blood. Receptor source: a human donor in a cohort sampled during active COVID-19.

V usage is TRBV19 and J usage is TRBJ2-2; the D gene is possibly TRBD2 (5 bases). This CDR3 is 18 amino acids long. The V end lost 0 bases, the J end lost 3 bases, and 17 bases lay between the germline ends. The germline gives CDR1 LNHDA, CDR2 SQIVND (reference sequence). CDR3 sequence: CASSIDLRRDGDTGELFF. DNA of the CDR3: TGTGCCAGTAGTATAGATTTAAGAAGAGACGGGGACACCGGGGAGCTGTTTTTT.

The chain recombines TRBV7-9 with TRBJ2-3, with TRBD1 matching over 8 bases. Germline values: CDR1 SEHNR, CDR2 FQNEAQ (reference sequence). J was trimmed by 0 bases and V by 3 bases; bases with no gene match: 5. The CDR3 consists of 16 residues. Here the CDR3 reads CASSFGDRPSTDTQYF. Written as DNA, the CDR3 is TGTGCCAGCAGCTTCGGGGACAGGCCTAGCACAGATACGCAGTATTTT.

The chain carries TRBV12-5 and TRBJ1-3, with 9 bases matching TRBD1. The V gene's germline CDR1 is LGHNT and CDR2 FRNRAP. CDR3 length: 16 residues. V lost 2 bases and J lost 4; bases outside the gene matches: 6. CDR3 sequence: CASGLPQGASGNTIYF. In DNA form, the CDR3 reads TGTGCTAGTGGTTTGCCACAGGGGGCGTCGGGAAACACCATATATTTT. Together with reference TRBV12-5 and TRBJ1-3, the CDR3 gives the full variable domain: DARVTQTPRHKVTEMGQEVTMRCQPILGHNTVFWYRQTMMQGLELLAYFRNRAPLDDSGMPKDRFSAEMPDATLATLKIQPSEPRDSAVYFCASGLPQGASGNTIYFGEGSWLTVV.

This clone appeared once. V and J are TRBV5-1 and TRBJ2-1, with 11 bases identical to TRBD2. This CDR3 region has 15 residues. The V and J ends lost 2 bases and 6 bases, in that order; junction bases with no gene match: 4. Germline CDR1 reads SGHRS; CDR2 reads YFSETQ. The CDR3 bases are TGCGCCAGCAGCTTAGCTAGCGGGGGGCCCAATGAGCAGTTCTTC. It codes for CASSLASGGPNEQFF.

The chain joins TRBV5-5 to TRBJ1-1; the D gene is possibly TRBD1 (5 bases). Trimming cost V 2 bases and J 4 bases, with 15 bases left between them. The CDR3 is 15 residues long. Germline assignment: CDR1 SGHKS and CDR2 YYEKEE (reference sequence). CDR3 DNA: TGTGCCAGCAGCTTTGCCGGCCAGGGTCTCACTGAAGCTTTCTTT. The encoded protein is CASSFAGQGLTEAFF.

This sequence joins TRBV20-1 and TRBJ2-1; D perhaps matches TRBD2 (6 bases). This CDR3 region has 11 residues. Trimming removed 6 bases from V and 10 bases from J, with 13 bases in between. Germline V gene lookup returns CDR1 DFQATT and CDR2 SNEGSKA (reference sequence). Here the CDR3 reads CSAALRGEQFF. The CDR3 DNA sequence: TGCAGTGCCGCTCTACGGGGGGAGCAGTTCTTC.

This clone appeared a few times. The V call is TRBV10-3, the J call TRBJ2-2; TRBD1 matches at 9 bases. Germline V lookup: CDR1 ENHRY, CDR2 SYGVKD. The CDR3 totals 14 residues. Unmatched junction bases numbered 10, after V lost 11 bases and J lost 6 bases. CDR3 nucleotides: TGTGCCGCAGGGACAGGGAGGTATTCCGGGGAGCTGTTTTTT. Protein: CAAGTGRYSGELFF.

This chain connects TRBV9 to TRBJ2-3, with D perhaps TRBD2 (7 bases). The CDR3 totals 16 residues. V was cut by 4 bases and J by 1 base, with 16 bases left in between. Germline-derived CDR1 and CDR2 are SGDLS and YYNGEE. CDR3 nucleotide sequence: TGTGCCAGCAGCTCCCTTACGGGGGGCGGCACAGATACGCAGTATTTT. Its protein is CASSSLTGGGTDTQYF.

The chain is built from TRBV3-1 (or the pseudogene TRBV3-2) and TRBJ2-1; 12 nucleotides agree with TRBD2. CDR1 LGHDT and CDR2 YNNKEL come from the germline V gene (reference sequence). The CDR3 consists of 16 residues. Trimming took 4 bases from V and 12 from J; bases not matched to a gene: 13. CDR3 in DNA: TGTGCCAGCAGCCCCCAGGGACTAGCGGGTCTACAACCGCAGTTCTTC. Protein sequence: CASSPQGLAGLQPQFF.

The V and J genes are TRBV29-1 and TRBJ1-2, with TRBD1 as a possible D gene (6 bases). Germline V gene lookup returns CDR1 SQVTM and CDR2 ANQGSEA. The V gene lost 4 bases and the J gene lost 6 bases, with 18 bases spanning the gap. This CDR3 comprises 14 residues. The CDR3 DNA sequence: TGCAGCGTTGTGGACAAGGGGGTGGGAGATGGCTACACCTTC. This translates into CSVVDKGVGDGYTF.

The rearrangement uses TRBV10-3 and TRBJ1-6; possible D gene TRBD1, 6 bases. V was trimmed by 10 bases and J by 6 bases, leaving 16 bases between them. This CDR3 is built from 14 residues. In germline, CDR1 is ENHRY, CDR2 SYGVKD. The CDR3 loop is CATQGQGFNSPLHF. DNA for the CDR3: TGTGCCACCCAGGGGCAGGGGTTTAATTCACCCCTCCACTTT.

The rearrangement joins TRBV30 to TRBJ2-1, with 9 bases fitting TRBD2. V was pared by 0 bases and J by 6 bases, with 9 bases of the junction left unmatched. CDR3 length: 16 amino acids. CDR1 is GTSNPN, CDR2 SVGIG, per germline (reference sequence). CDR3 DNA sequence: TGTGCCTGGAGTGTACTTTCCCGAGCGGGAGGCAATGAGCAGTTCTTC. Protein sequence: CAWSVLSRAGGNEQFF.

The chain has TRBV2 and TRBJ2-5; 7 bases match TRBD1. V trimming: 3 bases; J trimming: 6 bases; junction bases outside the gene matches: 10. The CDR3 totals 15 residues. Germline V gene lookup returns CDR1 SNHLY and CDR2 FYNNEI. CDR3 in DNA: TGTGCCAGCAGTGACCCCGACAGGGAGTTAAAGACCCAGTACTTC. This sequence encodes CASSDPDRELKTQYF.

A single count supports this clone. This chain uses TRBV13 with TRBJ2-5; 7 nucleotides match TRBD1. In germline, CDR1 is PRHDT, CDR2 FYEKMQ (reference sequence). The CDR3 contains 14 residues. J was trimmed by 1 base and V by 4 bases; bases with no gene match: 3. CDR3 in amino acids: CASSSRTGQETQYF. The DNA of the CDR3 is TGTGCCAGCAGCTCTAGGACAGGCCAAGAGACCCAGTACTTC.

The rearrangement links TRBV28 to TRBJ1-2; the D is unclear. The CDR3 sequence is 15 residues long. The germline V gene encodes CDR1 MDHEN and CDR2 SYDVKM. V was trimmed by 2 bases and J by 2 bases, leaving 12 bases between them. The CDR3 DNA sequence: TGTGCCAGCAGTTTAATTGAGGGCACGAACTATGGCTACACCTTC. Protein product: CASSLIEGTNYGYTF.

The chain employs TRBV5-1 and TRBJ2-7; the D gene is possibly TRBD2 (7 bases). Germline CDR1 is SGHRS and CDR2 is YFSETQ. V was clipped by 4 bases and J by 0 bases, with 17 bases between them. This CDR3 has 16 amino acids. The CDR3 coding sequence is TGCGCCAGCAGCCTGACATCGGGGGGACACTCCTACGAGCAGTACTTC. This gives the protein CASSLTSGGHSYEQYF. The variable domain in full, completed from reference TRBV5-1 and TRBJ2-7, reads KAGVTQTPRYLIKTRGQQVTLSCSPISGHRSVSWYQQTPGQGLQFLFEYFSETQRNKGNFPGRFSGRQFSNSRSEMNVSTLELGDSALYLCASSLTSGGHSYEQYFGPGTRLTVT.

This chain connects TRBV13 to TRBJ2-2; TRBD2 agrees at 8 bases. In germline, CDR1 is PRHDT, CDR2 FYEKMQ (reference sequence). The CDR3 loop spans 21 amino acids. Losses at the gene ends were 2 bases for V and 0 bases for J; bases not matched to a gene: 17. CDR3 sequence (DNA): TGTGCCAGCAGCTTATATGGGGCGACTAGCGATTACTTCGCGAACACCGGGGAGCTGTTTTTT. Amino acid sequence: CASSLYGATSDYFANTGELFF.